The 8 T cell receptor beta chains below all came from one sample that was sequenced in a study of T cells after yellow fever vaccination. TCRdb reanalysed the 5' RACE reads using MiXCR and keeps one entry per CDR3 protein. The table lists some 600,000 distinct CDR3 sequences, around an eighth of them singletons. This sample comprised PBMCs, obtained on the day of the yellow fever booster vaccination. Receptors originate from a young man who received the YFV17D yellow fever vaccine.

The rearrangement links TRBV10-1 to TRBJ2-1, with 7 bases aligning to TRBD1. The CDR3 extends over 14 amino acids. In germline, CDR1 is WNHNN, CDR2 SYGVQD (reference sequence). The junction had 4 bases not matched to a gene; V was cut back by 1 base and J by 7 bases. In nucleotides, the CDR3 is TGCGCCAGCAGTGAGTACGAGGGGGCGAATGAGCAGTTCTTC. This gives the protein CASSEYEGANEQFF.

The J gene is TRBJ2-1, the V gene TRBV9; 7 bases line up with TRBD2. V dropped 4 bases and J dropped 9; count of bases not matched to a gene: 19. Germline V gene sequence: CDR1 SGDLS, CDR2 YYNGEE. This CDR3 is built from 17 residues. The CDR3 nucleotides are TGTGCCAGCAGCCCCCTCGAGGGACTACCACCGTCGGCTGAGCAGTTCTTC. Protein product: CASSPLEGLPPSAEQFF.

This clonotype was found a few times. This chain uses TRBV12-3 or TRBV12-4 with TRBJ2-1; TRBD1 aligns across 7 bases. J was trimmed by 9 bases and V by 5 bases; bases with no gene match: 10. The CDR3 is 14 residues long. The CDR3 loop is CASSLRDSTTEQFF. CDR3 DNA sequence: TGTGCCAGCAGTCTTAGGGACAGTACCACTGAGCAGTTCTTC.

This chain uses TRBV19 with TRBJ2-3; no definite D call. Germline V gene sequence: CDR1 LNHDA, CDR2 SQIVND (reference sequence). CDR3 length: 12 residues. V was trimmed by 6 bases and J by 6 bases, leaving 10 bases between them. CDR3 DNA: TGTGCCAGTAGACGGAATCGGGATACGCAGTATTTT. As protein: CASRRNRDTQYF.

In this sample, this clonotype turned up a few times. The chain is built from TRBV6-2 or TRBV6-3 and TRBJ1-1; D gene uncertain. CDR1 and CDR2 from the germline V gene are MNHEY and SVGEGT. V lost 5 bases and J lost 6, with 19 bases in between. CDR3 length equals 15 residues. CDR3 in amino acids: CASSLSRAALPEAFF. For the CDR3, the DNA is TGTGCCAGCAGTCTTAGCCGGGCAGCCCTCCCTGAAGCTTTCTTT.

As regards this clonotype: Given the absence of the conserved phenylalanine or tryptophan at the CDR3 end, a read error is likely. The rearrangement links TRBV7-2 to TRBJ2-5; D remains ambiguous. Trimming took off 3 bases at V and 1 base at J, with 6 bases between the two ends. The CDR3 covers 13 residues. Looked up from germline, CDR1 is SGHTA and CDR2 is FQGNSA. This chain's CDR3 is CASSLVPQETQYL. CDR3 bases: TGTGCCAGCAGCTTGGTTCCCCAAGAGACCCAGTACTTG.

There are a few counts of this clonotype. The rearrangement joins TRBV20-1 to TRBJ2-7, with TRBD2 matching 11 bases. The CDR3 contains 14 residues. CDR1 is DFQATT, CDR2 SNEGSKA, per germline (reference sequence). Trimming took 0 bases from V and 7 from J; bases not matched to a gene: 5. CDR3 coding DNA: TGCAGTGCTAGAGATAGCGGGAGGGCCGGGGAGCAGTACTTC. It specifies CSARDSGRAGEQYF.

V is TRBV7-9 and J is TRBJ2-1, with 8 bases lining up with TRBD2. With V trimmed by 7 bases and J by 0 bases, 11 bases remained unmatched. There are 17 residues in the CDR3. From germline, CDR1 is SEHNR and CDR2 FQNEAQ (reference sequence). The CDR3 protein is CASTLPPGTSSYNEQFF. CDR3 nucleotides: TGTGCCAGCACACTACCACCCGGGACTAGCTCCTACAATGAGCAGTTCTTC.